Here is one TCR beta chain with its context. The data were obtained in a study of cytomegalovirus exposure and HLA in healthy donors. V was cut by 5 bases and J by 3 bases, with 8 bases left in between. Germline CDR1 reads SGHTA; CDR2 reads FQGNSA. CDR3 size: 13 residues. Both 60 Vbeta primers and 13 Jbeta primers went into the PCR. Sequencing used immunoSEQ multiplex PCR; TCRdb keeps in-frame clones, though not all of them. Among around 190,000 clones listed, roughly 77% were seen once. The sample comprised PBMCs. This chain links TRBV7-2 with TRBJ1-5; D perhaps matches TRBD1 (5 bases). This TCR was recovered from a man aged 30 to 39 in good health and CMV-seropositive. CDR3 sequence reads: CASSRQHNQPQHF. In DNA, the CDR3 is TGTGCCAGCAGCCGACAGCACAATCAGCCCCAGCATTTT.